This T cell receptor (beta chain) emerged from a study of regulatory T cells in long-lasting Graves disease. About the study: Antithyroid drugs had been taken by newly diagnosed Graves' patients for under 3 months.

The study, taken as a whole, reports: Shared public clonotypes totalled 2,741 in persistent patients, compared with about 970 in new patients.

V dropped 3 bases and J dropped 9 bases, with 9 bases sitting between them. The CDR3 extends over 12 amino acids. Germline V gene data show CDR1 as LNHDA and CDR2 as SQIVND (reference sequence). This clonotype was recorded a few times. Its target is not known. Construction of the TCR beta libraries employed iRepertoire HTBI primers in conjunction with Arm-PCR of CDR3 regions. One entry per CDR3 protein, called by TCRdb with MiXCR from the multiplex PCR reads. The profile shows roughly 420,000 distinct CDR3 sequences, about 16% of them singletons. The time point was: newly diagnosed GD, antithyroid drugs for less than 3 months. The TCR library was made from RNA that had been extracted from PBMCs in TRIzol.

The sequence was collected from a female donor with Graves disease. V and J are TRBV19 and TRBJ2-1; D possibly corresponds to TRBD2 (5 bases). The sample here was peripheral blood mononuclear cells (PBMCs), taken at new diagnosis, from a patient treated with antithyroid drugs. This chain's CDR3 is CASSIGGGEQFF. The DNA for the CDR3 is TGTGCCAGTAGTATCGGTGGAGGTGAGCAGTTCTTC.